One and the same sample provided the 6 T cell receptor beta chains below, sequenced in a study of blood T cell repertoires in COVID-19. Only in-frame clones appear in the TCRdb table, and some are missing; sequencing was by immunoSEQ multiplex PCR. The table lists about 300,000 clones, roughly 80% of them singletons. The sequenced sample was peripheral blood. The receptors shown here come from a human donor with COVID-19, enrolled during active disease. The donor label of this sample is uncertain.

The chain couples TRBV15 to TRBJ2-7; D is perhaps TRBD2 (7 bases). The ends were cut back, 3 bases at V and 3 bases at J, with 12 bases in the middle. The CDR3 spans 14 residues. Germline CDR1 is LNHNV and CDR2 is YYDKDF (reference sequence). The CDR3 bases are TGTGCCACCAGCAGGGCGGGGGCCTACTACGAGCAGTACTTC. It encodes CATSRAGAYYEQYF.

This chain uses TRBV6-2 or TRBV6-3 with TRBJ2-5; D call uncertain. Germline V gene data show CDR1 as MNHEY and CDR2 as SVGEGT. The CDR3 is made up of 12 amino acids. V shed 5 bases and J shed 7 bases, with 11 bases lying between them. CDR3 in DNA: TGTGCCAGCAGTCAATCTCTGCGGACCCAGTACTTC. Translating gives CASSQSLRTQYF.

The chain couples TRBV6-4 to TRBJ2-1; the match to TRBD2 covers 10 bases. CDR1 MRHNA and CDR2 SNTAGT come from the germline V gene. CDR3 length: 14 amino acids. V was clipped by 4 bases and J by 9 bases; unmatched bases: 6. CDR3 nucleotides: TGTGCCAGCAGTGCCCTAGCGGGAGCGGTTGAGCAGTTCTTC. Translation: CASSALAGAVEQFF.

The chain recombines TRBV27 with TRBJ1-1; TRBD1 matches 7 bases. The CDR3 covers 12 residues. Per the germline V gene, CDR1 is MNHEY and CDR2 is SMNVEV (reference sequence). V lost 6 bases and J lost 11; bases outside the gene matches: 9. Here the CDR3 reads CASSTTGERAFF. The CDR3 coding sequence is TGTGCCAGCAGCACCACAGGGGAGCGGGCTTTCTTT.

The J gene is TRBJ1-4, the V gene TRBV28, with TRBD1 matching 9 bases. Germline trimming cut 6 bases from V and 7 bases from J; bases unmatched to any gene: 9. Germline values: CDR1 MDHEN, CDR2 SYDVKM. CDR3 size: 15 residues. The CDR3 loop reads CASRLPGTGPEKLFF. In DNA, the CDR3 is TGTGCCAGCAGACTACCCGGGACAGGGCCTGAAAAACTGTTTTTT.

This clone showed up just a few times. The J gene is TRBJ2-2, the V gene TRBV11-2, with D possibly matching TRBD2 (5 bases). Germline V gene data show CDR1 as SGHAT and CDR2 as FQNNGV. Deletions cut 0 bases from V and 2 bases from J, with 16 bases between. The CDR3 runs 18 residues. CDR3 sequence reads: CASSLDLGGGSNTGELFF. CDR3 bases: TGTGCCAGCAGCTTAGATTTGGGCGGCGGGTCTAACACCGGGGAGCTGTTTTTT.